This T cell receptor (delta chain) was captured by sequencing in a study of γδ T cells in repeated Plasmodium falciparum infection. Vgamma9/Vdelta2+ and Vdelta2-negative gammadelta T cells were flow-sorted from PBMC for bulk sequencing. This clone was counted between two and nine times. TCRdb's protein, taken from a much larger clone, differs from this DNA's translation at residue 11, likely owing to a read error; the protein displayed comes from the DNA. Each sorted gammadelta sample had TRG and TRD chains sequenced. TCRdb re-called the multiplex PCR reads using CATT. The repertoire includes some 100,000 delta-chain clones, about 1.5% of them detected once, and about 10% sits in the top ten. V gave up 0 bases and J gave up 7 bases, with 15 bases separating them. The CDR3 spans 15 residues. CDR1 TSWWSYY and CDR2 QGS come from the germline V gene.

Sequencing input: gamma-delta T cells from blood. The clonotype originates from a pool of human donors (malaria-infected and uninfected, not separated). This chain links TRDV1 with TRDJ1; D uncertain. The CDR3 region is CALGELRPGPGKLIF. The CDR3 bases are TGTGCTCTTGGGGAACTGAGGCCGGGCCCTGGTAAACTCATCTTT.